What follows are 30 T cell receptor beta chains derived from one specimen sequenced in a study of T cells in Graves' hyperthyroidism and ophthalmopathy. Using RNA transcripts as the source, TCR beta CDR3 regions were amplified. Initially, a first-round RT-PCR of the TCR CDR3 employed the HTBI primer set. TCRdb re-analysed the multiplex PCR reads in MiXCR, keeping a single row per CDR3 protein. The sample includes hundreds of thousands of distinct CDR3 sequences, 40% to 55% of them seen just once. The specimen sequenced was peripheral blood or thyroid tissue (not recorded which). The source of these receptors is an adult man with Graves' disease, either hyperthyroidism or ophthalmopathy (not recorded which).

This clonotype was picked up many times. V and J are TRBV12-3 or TRBV12-4 and TRBJ1-5, with no clear D. The CDR3 extends over 13 amino acids. Trimming stripped 1 base from V and 11 bases from J, with 12 bases between. Here the CDR3 DNA reads TGTGCCAGCAGTTTAGATGGGGTTCGGACCCAGCATTTT. Its protein product is CASSLDGVRTQHF.

The genes are TRBV7-6 and TRBJ1-6, with D unclear. This CDR3 has 15 amino acids. Germline lookup yields CDR1 SGHVS and CDR2 FNYEAQ. V lost 5 bases, J lost 7 bases, and 15 bases lay in between. CDR3 DNA: TGTGCCAGCAGCCGTGGTGAAGTATGGAATTCACCCCTCCACTTT. Its translation: CASSRGEVWNSPLHF.

This clonotype was seen at least ten times. The chain combines TRBV6-5 with TRBJ1-2; D ambiguous. V was shortened by 8 bases and J by 5 bases, with 15 bases between the two germline ends. This CDR3 comprises 13 residues. CDR1 and CDR2 (germline): MNHEY, SVGAGI. CDR3 loop: CASRSTDYYGYTF. The CDR3 DNA is TGTGCCAGCCGCTCTACGGACTATTATGGCTACACCTTC.

This rearrangement joins TRBV6-5 to TRBJ1-6; D possibly corresponds to TRBD1 (6 bases). Trimming took 4 bases from V and 7 from J, leaving 11 bases between them. From germline, CDR1 is MNHEY and CDR2 SVGAGI. The CDR3 runs 14 residues. The CDR3 DNA follows: TGTGCCAGCAGTTTCGGGACACCAAATTCACCCCTCCACTTT. The encoded protein is CASSFGTPNSPLHF.

Details on this clonotype: Just one base apart from a much larger clone, this may be a read error. This rearrangement joins TRBV29-1 to TRBJ1-2, with D unresolved. Trimming cost V 7 bases and J 0 bases, with 21 bases left between them. CDR1 and CDR2 from the germline V gene are SQVTM and ANQGSEA. CDR3 length equals 16 residues. CDR3 in amino acids: CSGGSRAPLANYGYTF. CDR3 DNA sequence: TGCAGCGGTGGATCAAGGGCCCCACTGGCTAACTATGGCTACACCTTC. The variable domain in full, with the rest retrieved from reference TRBV29-1 and TRBJ1-2, is SAVISQKPSRDICQRGTSLTIQCQVDSQVTMMFWYRQQPGQSLTLIATANQGSEATYESGFVIDKFPISRPNLTFSTLTVSNMSPEDSSIYLCSGGSRAPLANYGYTFGSGTRLTVV.

As regards this clonotype: This may be a read error: a much more frequent sequence differs by one nucleotide. This sequence joins TRBV16 and TRBJ1-2, with TRBD1 matching over 9 bases. CDR3 size: 14 residues. The germline gives CDR1 KGHSY, CDR2 FQNENV. V lost 4 bases, J lost 5 bases, and 5 bases stayed unmatched. The CDR3 region is CASSPRDREYGYTF. The CDR3 region has the DNA TGTGCCAGCAGCCCCCGGGACAGGGAGTATGGCTACACCTTC. Supplemented by reference TRBV16 and TRBJ1-2, the full variable domain reads GEEVAQTPKHLVRGEGQKAKLYCAPIKGHSYVFWYQQVLKNEFKFLISFQNENVFDETGMPKERFSAKCLPNSPCSLEIQATKLEDSAVYFCASSPRDREYGYTFGSGTRLTVV.

Worth noting for this clonotype: A read error is likely, as this CDR3 ends without the conserved phenylalanine or tryptophan. CDR3 bases: TGTGCCAGCACCCCGGGACTAGCGGGAGTTGCCCACGAGCAGTACTAC. Residues: CASTPGLAGVAHEQYY. This chain uses TRBV7-3 with TRBJ2-7; TRBD2 matches at 14 bases. The V gene end was trimmed by 7 bases and the J gene end by 5 bases; junction bases not matched to a gene: 10. This CDR3 spans 16 amino acids. Germline CDR1 is SGHTA and CDR2 is FQGTGA.

This sequence joins TRBV10-3 and TRBJ1-4; D is perhaps TRBD1 (6 bases). The germline V gene has CDR1 ENHRY and CDR2 SYGVKD. CDR3 size: 14 residues. Trimming cost V 8 bases and J 7 bases, with 17 bases left between them. In DNA, the CDR3 is TGTGCCATCGCAGGGGACCAGGGAGGTGAAAAACTGTTTTTT. Translating it yields CAIAGDQGGEKLFF.

This clonotype was recorded only once. The genes are TRBV2 and TRBJ1-2, with 7 bases matching TRBD1. J gave up 10 bases and V 8 bases, and 7 bases lay outside the gene matches. The CDR3 is 11 residues long. The V gene's germline CDR1 is SNHLY and CDR2 FYNNEI. This chain's CDR3 is CASLRQGPYTF. CDR3 bases: TGTGCCAGCTTACGACAGGGACCCTACACCTTC.

The rearrangement links TRBV6-1 to TRBJ1-2, with D possibly being TRBD1 (5 bases). Germline V gene lookup returns CDR1 MNHNS and CDR2 SASEGT. This CDR3 has 14 amino acids. The V and J ends lost 5 bases and 6 bases respectively, with 16 bases between them. The CDR3 nucleotides are TGTGCCAGCAGTTACGGAGGGGCGGACGATGGCTACACCTTC. Residues: CASSYGGADDGYTF.

V is TRBV29-1 and J is TRBJ1-4, with TRBD1 matching 8 bases. The V gene end was trimmed by 6 bases and the J gene end by 7 bases; junction bases not matched to a gene: 4. Germline lookup yields CDR1 SQVTM and CDR2 ANQGSEA. CDR3 length: 12 residues. The DNA of the CDR3 is TGCAGCGTCCCGACAGGGGTTGAAAAACTGTTTTTT. This translates into CSVPTGVEKLFF.

In the case of this clonotype: The junction differs from germline at one of its ends, possibly a read error. J is TRBJ1-1 and V is TRBV9, with 8 positions matching TRBD1. Germline values: CDR1 SGDLS, CDR2 YYNGEE. CDR3 size: 14 residues. The CDR3 loop is CASSPRQGNAEAFF. In DNA, the CDR3 is TGTGCCAGCAGCCCTCGACAGGGGAACGCTGAAGCTTTCTTT.

This clonotype was detected ten times or more. The chain uses TRBV20-1 and TRBJ1-5; perhaps TRBD1 as D (6 bases). V was shortened by 1 base and J by 4 bases, with 14 bases between the two germline ends. CDR3 length equals 15 residues. Germline CDR1 and CDR2: DFQATT and SNEGSKA (reference sequence). CDR3 sequence: CSARGSWQGNQPQHF. DNA of the CDR3: TGCAGTGCTAGAGGATCGTGGCAGGGGAATCAGCCCCAGCATTTT.

This sequence joins TRBV15 and TRBJ1-2; D remains unclear. The CDR3 totals 15 residues. V shed 0 bases and J shed 0 bases, with 8 bases lying between them. Looked up from germline, CDR1 is LNHNV and CDR2 is YYDKDF (reference sequence). The DNA for the CDR3 is TGTGCCACCAGCAGAGATCTTCTAGCTAACTATGGCTACACCTTC. Protein: CATSRDLLANYGYTF. Looking up the rest from reference TRBV15 and TRBJ1-2 gives the full variable domain: DAMVIQNPRYQVTQFGKPVTLSCSQTLNHNVMYWYQQKSSQAPKLLFHYYDKDFNNEADTPDNFQSRRPNTSFCFLDIRSPGLGDTAMYLCATSRDLLANYGYTFGSGTRLTVV.

This clonotype appeared a few times. This chain connects TRBV24-1 to TRBJ2-7; TRBD1 might be the D (6 bases). The V gene's germline CDR1 is KGHDR and CDR2 SFDVKD. The CDR3 totals 15 residues. V lost 4 bases, J lost 2 bases, and 14 bases lay in between. Here the CDR3 DNA reads TGTGCCACCAGTGAGTCCGGGACACAAGCCTACGAGCAGTACTTC. Amino acid sequence: CATSESGTQAYEQYF.

This chain joins TRBV7-9 and TRBJ1-2; 9 nucleotides agree with TRBD1. Trimming cost V 5 bases and J 4 bases; bases outside gene matches: 11. This CDR3 region has 16 residues. The germline V gene has CDR1 SEHNR and CDR2 FQNEAQ (reference sequence). Here the CDR3 reads CASSPDRDRVIYGYTF. CDR3 bases: TGTGCCAGCAGCCCAGACCGGGACAGGGTTATCTATGGCTACACCTTC.

This chain links TRBV19 with TRBJ1-1, with D hard to call. Germline CDR1 is LNHDA and CDR2 is SQIVND (reference sequence). V was pared by 3 bases and J by 0 bases, with 17 bases between. The CDR3 spans 17 residues. The CDR3 here is CASSIFFFEGMNTEAFF. The CDR3 DNA is TGTGCCAGTAGTATTTTCTTCTTTGAGGGAATGAACACTGAAGCTTTCTTT.

This clonotype occurred many times. The chain employs TRBV10-3 and TRBJ1-1; D uncertain. V lost 6 bases and J lost 2, with 10 bases in between. CDR1 ENHRY and CDR2 SYGVKD come from the germline V gene. The CDR3 extends over 13 amino acids. The CDR3 sequence: CAISPDLNTEAFF. The CDR3, as DNA: TGTGCCATCAGCCCGGACTTAAACACTGAAGCTTTCTTT.

The V and J genes are TRBV9 and TRBJ2-3; no clear D. CDR1 is SGDLS and CDR2 is YYNGEE in the germline V gene. Trimming cost V 7 bases and J 6 bases, with 9 bases left between them. The CDR3 is 11 residues long. The CDR3 DNA sequence: TGTGCCAGCGGCGCCCCCGATACGCAGTATTTT. It encodes CASGAPDTQYF.

There are many counts of this clonotype. V is TRBV7-6 and J is TRBJ2-7, with 7 bases identical to TRBD1. V trimming: 1 base; J trimming: 2 bases; junction bases outside the gene matches: 5. This CDR3 contains 15 residues. CDR1 and CDR2 (germline): SGHVS, FNYEAQ. The CDR3 loop is CASSLGQGPTYEQYF. The CDR3, as DNA: TGTGCCAGCAGCTTAGGACAGGGTCCTACCTACGAGCAGTACTTC. Full variable domain (remainder filled in from reference TRBV7-6 and TRBJ2-7): GAGVSQSPRYKVTKRGQDVALRCDPISGHVSLYWYRQALGQGPEFLTYFNYEAQQDKSGLPNDRFSAERPEGSISTLTIQRTEQRDSAMYRCASSLGQGPTYEQYFGPGTRLTVT.

The chain links TRBV2 to TRBJ1-2, with 11 bases matching TRBD1. CDR3 size: 15 residues. Germline V CDR1 and CDR2: SNHLY, FYNNEI. Trimming removed 5 bases from V and 7 bases from J; junction bases left unmatched: 9. CDR3 DNA: TGTGCCAGCAGTCCCCGGACAGGGGGCTGGATTGGCTACACCTTC. Its translation: CASSPRTGGWIGYTF.

The chain recombines TRBV7-6 with TRBJ2-7, with 8 bases aligning to TRBD1. In germline, CDR1 is SGHVS, CDR2 FNYEAQ. The CDR3 contains 16 residues. With 6 bases clipped from V and 4 bases from J, the junction kept 14 bases outside the gene matches. CDR3 nucleotides: TGTGCCAGCAGACAACCACGGACAGGGATTTTTTACGAGCAGTACTTC. Translation: CASRQPRTGIFYEQYF.

J is TRBJ2-2 and V is TRBV24-1; 8 nucleotides match TRBD1. V lost 2 bases and J lost 13; bases outside the gene matches: 8. Germline V gene lookup returns CDR1 KGHDR and CDR2 SFDVKD. The CDR3 loop spans 14 amino acids. CDR3 sequence reads: CATSDSLAGTGLFF. Here the CDR3 DNA reads TGTGCCACCAGTGATTCACTGGCCGGGACAGGGCTGTTTTTT.

V and J are TRBV20-1 and TRBJ2-5; tentative D call: TRBD1 (6 bases). Germline loops: CDR1 DFQATT, CDR2 SNEGSKA (reference sequence). Trimming shortened V by 3 bases and J by 11 bases, and 16 bases separated the two germline ends. This CDR3 region has 12 residues. The CDR3 here is CSASGDIDTQYF. The CDR3 nucleotides read TGCAGTGCTAGCGGGGACATAGATACGCAGTACTTC.

This clonotype has more than one count but fewer than ten. The chain employs TRBV12-3 or TRBV12-4 and TRBJ1-1; TRBD1 agrees at 7 bases. The length of the CDR3 is 14 residues. V dropped 3 bases and J dropped 8; count of bases not matched to a gene: 9. The chain's CDR3 is CASSLTGYAPEAFF. CDR3 nucleotide sequence: TGTGCCAGCAGTTTGACAGGGTACGCTCCCGAAGCTTTCTTT.

This clonotype came up a few times. The genes are TRBV7-2 and TRBJ2-5, with D tentatively TRBD1 or TRBD2 (5 bases each). The V gene's germline CDR1 is SGHTA and CDR2 FQGNSA. The CDR3 is 14 amino acids. Trimming pared 5 bases from V and 5 bases from J, leaving 15 bases between. CDR3 residues: CASSPGVWGETQYF. The CDR3 DNA is TGTGCCAGCAGCCCCGGGGTCTGGGGGGAGACCCAGTACTTC. Together with reference TRBV7-2 and TRBJ2-5, the CDR3 gives the full variable domain: GAGVSQSPSNKVTEKGKDVELRCDPISGHTALYWYRQSLGQGLEFLIYFQGNSAPDKSGLPSDRFSAERTGGSVSTLTIQRTQQEDSAVYLCASSPGVWGETQYFGPGTRLLVL.

This clonotype appeared many times. The chain couples TRBV7-8 to TRBJ2-5; possibly TRBD2 for D (5 bases). Germline lookup yields CDR1 SGHVS and CDR2 FQNEAQ. This CDR3 spans 14 amino acids. Trimming pared 5 bases from V and 5 bases from J, leaving 15 bases between. The CDR3 DNA reads as TGTGCCAGCAGCCAGTCTCCGACGGGGGAGACCCAGTACTTC. This encodes CASSQSPTGETQYF.

At least ten counts were recorded for this clonotype. The chain uses TRBV11-2 and TRBJ1-2; D gene ambiguous. Germline CDR1 SGHAT, CDR2 FQNNGV. V lost 7 bases and J 6 bases, leaving 12 bases between the germline ends. The CDR3 is 12 amino acids. CDR3 region: CASKPWGDGYTF. The CDR3 region has the DNA TGTGCCAGCAAGCCGTGGGGTGATGGCTACACCTTC.

This clonotype was counted only a few times. This chain uses TRBV5-6 with TRBJ1-5; 7 bases fit TRBD1. The CDR3 is 16 residues long. The V gene's germline CDR1 is SGHDT and CDR2 YYEEEE. Trimming cost V 3 bases and J 0 bases; bases outside gene matches: 6. In DNA, the CDR3 is TGTGCCAGCAGCTCCTTAGGACAGGTTAGCAATCAGCCCCAGCATTTT. Translation: CASSSLGQVSNQPQHF.

The chain links TRBV30 to TRBJ1-1; maybe TRBD1 (5 bases). CDR3 length: 16 amino acids. Trimming stripped 3 bases from V and 1 base from J, with 18 bases between. Germline CDR1 GTSNPN, CDR2 SVGIG (reference sequence). The CDR3: CAWSPGPRHRNTEAFF. The CDR3 nucleotides are TGTGCCTGGAGCCCAGGGCCACGACACCGGAACACTGAAGCTTTCTTT.